This T cell receptor beta chain appears in the sequencing data of a study of control samples from healthy donors and cancer patients. The method was immunoSEQ multiplex PCR; TCRdb's version includes in-frame clones alone and lacks a portion of them. The data show about 220,000 clones, with roughly 94% seen just once and 1.5% held by the top ten. The CDR3 totals 14 residues. The germline V gene encodes CDR1 SGDLS and CDR2 YYNGEE. The V end lost 3 bases, the J end lost 1 base, and 8 bases lay between the germline ends. Sequencing input: blood. The receptor was derived from a man aged 50 to 60 in good health. The chain couples TRBV9 to TRBJ1-3, with D maybe TRBD1 (5 bases). The CDR3 sequence: CASSGGVSGNTIYF. The CDR3 DNA reads as TGTGCCAGCAGCGGAGGGGTTTCTGGAAACACCATATATTTT.